This T cell receptor (beta chain) appears in the sequencing data of a study of early T cells in non-severe SARS-CoV-2 infection (dated by TCRdb to the early 2020s). As for the study more broadly: Bulk RNA from unsorted whole blood was used for TCR sequencing, so alpha and beta chains could not be paired.

CDR1 SGHTA and CDR2 FQGTGA were looked up in the germline V gene. V gives up 5 bases and J gives up 6 bases, and the segment between their germline ends measures 21 bases. The CDR3, cysteine through phenylalanine, is 16 amino acids long. Only the CDR3 region is kept as DNA, spanning 48 bases read in frame from base 1. The study was a case-control design nested within a healthcare worker cohort in London, UK, with weekly nasopharyngeal swab PCR tests and blood sampling. Between 23 and 31 March 2020, the week of the UK lockdown, healthcare workers were enrolled and then followed up weekly for as long as 16 weeks. What the work shows at the level of the full study, not this receptor alone: Matching against VDJdb was skewed toward anti-spike CD8 responses, likely underestimated virus-specific expansions, and missed private and CD4 specificities.

Libraries were prepared through 5' RACE. For sequencing, a NextSeq 500 was employed. In the TCR library protocol, unique molecular identifiers were attached to individual cDNA molecules to correct for PCR bias and sequencing error. Sequencing covered both TCR alpha and beta chains, and within each sample the abundances of alpha and beta sequences were tightly co-correlated. In the authors' own workflow: Decombinator V4 was used to annotate the V gene, J gene and CDR3 of the TCR sequences. TCRs were defined as expanded if a significant change between any two time points was detected under a Poisson model with p below 0.0001. TCR abundances were normalised to the total number of TCRs sequenced per sample and were expressed as counts per million. TRAV1-2 paired with TRAJ12, TRAJ20 or TRAJ33 defined MAIT TCRs, while TRAV10 paired with TRAJ18 defined iNKT TCRs. A search of VDJdb, accessed on 1 November 2021, was run for TCRs annotated to CMV, EBV and SARS-CoV-2, with TCRs annotated for multiple antigens excluded. TCRdb redid the processing of the public reads, applying fastp at Q25 and MiXCR, and retained in-frame beta chains. Under each unique CDR3 protein, matching rows form one entry showing the most common genes and DNA. The authors' filters were not applied to this entry. In this sample the table shows about 64,000 distinct CDR3 sequences, roughly 5% of which occur a single time. In total, the top ten clones hold 4.9% of the sample.

Many counts were recorded for this clonotype. The specificity of this receptor is unknown. The input lacks base qualities; no much larger clone sits a single base away. This chain joins TRBV7-3 to TRBJ2-3; the D match is possibly TRBD1 or TRBD2, with 5 bases aligned in each. This sequence originates from an adult who was a healthcare worker with PCR-confirmed SARS-CoV-2 infection or an uninfected control (not recorded which). Sample: whole blood. The CDR3 reads as follows: CASSTGSPHEGDTQYF. The nucleotides are TGTGCCAGCAGCACCGGCTCTCCTCACGAGGGGGATACGCAGTATTTT.